This TCR beta chain came from a study of shared clonotypes between healthy human individuals (dated by TCRdb to about 2020). About the full investigation: The cohort comprised a couple of women and a few men aged 18 to 49 years. For each donor, CD4 naive and CD4 memory were each run on three plates, CD8 naive on two plates, and CD8 memory on one plate. The study deeply sequenced blood TCR repertoires of about five healthy adults to estimate repertoire size and the extent of clonotype sharing between individuals. Different laboratories and diverse techniques were used to prepare libraries and sequence TCR repertoires, to increase sequencing depth and limit assay-specific biases. Per donor, leukapheresis produced somewhere between about 0.8 and 9 billion PBMCs. Summary of the overall study and its limitations: Even with the large sequencing depth, rarefaction of the sorted-subset datasets indicated that sequencing was incomplete. Based on pairwise subsampling, the degree of clonotype sharing among donors was expected to be affected by sequencing depth. Higher generation probabilities were observed for clonotypes shared by all four sorted-subset donors than for non-shared clonotypes. Around 5% of naive CD4, 3.5% of naive CD8, 2.3% of memory CD4, and about 0.4% of memory CD8 clonotypes were shared across four donors. Sampling was limited to blood, and TCR repertoires in tissue likely differ from TCR repertoires in blood. Because the study included only a small number of donors, the genetic and exposure-history diversity represented was limited. Naive subsets generally had larger estimated clonotype richness than memory subsets.

For this clone: The antigen this receptor binds is unknown. Within one base of it there is no much larger clone, and no base qualities were kept.

TCR CDR3 regions were amplified from genomic DNA by multiplex PCR using the deep immunoSEQ assay. Genomic DNA extracted from each cell subset was distributed evenly over all wells of several immunoSEQ 96-well plates, and each plate served as one replicate. Each replicate PCR for sorted subsets received about 220 ng genomic DNA, equal to about 29,000 T cell genomes. The purified libraries were quantified using a Qubit 3.0 fluorometer, sized with a Bioanalyzer 2100, and then quantified again using the KAPA Library Quantification kit. Each immunoSEQ 96-well plate was sequenced on its own single-read 150-cycle Illumina NextSeq 550 flow cell. The source study handled its data this way. Because the immunoSEQ output included only junctional sequences and no quality scores, the filtering could not be the same as the filtering used for full-length reads. To assign V/J genes and CDR3, sequences were annotated using PyIR, a Python wrapper for IgBLAST v1.9, with IMGT germline references. Any read was removed if the V/J assignment was weak (E-value above 1e-6), the CDR3 was missing, or the read contained stop codons, out-of-frame junctions, or ambiguous translated residues. V3J clonotypes were defined as sequences sharing an identical inferred V gene, J gene, and CDR3 amino acid sequence. To compute the percentage overlap between repertoires, the number of shared unique clonotypes was divided by the size of the smaller repertoire. Richness of each repertoire was evaluated using RTK rarefaction, the Chao1 estimator, and Recon v2.1 estimates of unobserved clonotypes. For all TCRbeta clonotypes obtained by the gDNA method from a handful of donors, generation probabilities were computed with OLGA. TCRdb stores this immuneACCESS table with in-frame sequences only. Part of the clones is absent; in the studies checked, under half of the shortfall reflects unresolved V genes, and no reason is known for the rest. V, J and clone size were drawn from that table, and D and trimming were deduced from the DNA. The sample yields over a million clones; around 78% were counted once. 0.55% to 0.7% of the sample lies in the top ten.

CDR1 and CDR2, per the germline V gene (reference sequence), are GTSNPN and SVGIG. The CDR3 holds 14 amino acids from the cysteine to the phenylalanine. This entry keeps only the CDR3 DNA: 42 bases, framed from base 1. The trim is 3 bases for V and 0 bases for J, with a gap of 6 bases between the germline ends. Healthy HIV-negative adults with no recently reported acute infections or vaccinations were included as donors. Every donor was a Caucasian adult living in Nashville, Tennessee, USA. CD4+ T cells were enriched by magnetic negative selection; naive cells were then positively selected on CD45RA, and the negative fraction formed the memory subset. After blood collection by leukapheresis, PBMCs were isolated using Ficoll-Histopaque density gradient centrifugation and then cryopreserved in the vapor phase of liquid nitrogen. Purity and quantity of every magnetically sorted T cell population were checked by analytical flow cytometry. Genomic DNA was isolated from every sorted fraction and measured by UV absorbance on a Nanodrop 2000c.

The source of this sequence is a young man in good health. Some clones in this sample may be carry-over from other donors' samples. The rearrangement combines TRBV30 with TRBJ2-6; the D gene assignment is ambiguous. Sequenced: memory CD4+ T cells from PBMCs. This sample's cell subset or site label indicates: CD45RA-negative fraction. CDR3 region: CAWRLVSGANVLTF. The bases are TGTGCCTGGAGGCTTGTCTCTGGGGCCAACGTCCTGACTTTC.